These T cell receptor beta chains were read from a single sample in a study of early T cells in non-severe SARS-CoV-2 infection. TCRdb used MiXCR to reprocess the 5' RACE reads, holding one entry per CDR3 protein. The sample consists of around 76,000 distinct CDR3 sequences, around 15% of them appearing once. The source was whole blood, collected at baseline. The receptors derive from an adult who was a healthcare worker with PCR-confirmed SARS-CoV-2 infection or an uninfected control (not recorded which). The conserved cysteine and the conserved F or W are not part of the CDR3 here. Fields, in order: J gene, V gene, D gene, CDR3 protein. The D gene is left open where the match is weak.

TRBJ1-3 | TRBV20-1 | TRBD1 | SASNRGTGNTIY
TRBJ2-7 | TRBV28 | NA | ASSPPRGGQY
TRBJ2-5 | TRBV10-3 | NA | AIRPGAKETQY
TRBJ2-2 | TRBV28 | NA | ASNSPGRKNTGELF
TRBJ2-3 | TRBV7-8 | NA | ASSPAGVPSTDTQY
TRBJ2-1 | TRBV2 | NA | ASSEAGGSYSEQF
TRBJ1-1 | TRBV29-1 | NA | SVGGGDPNTEAF
TRBJ2-2 | TRBV7-8 | TRBD1 | ASFNIGTGGKTGELF
TRBJ2-6 | TRBV15 | NA | ATSRSLTSGANVLT
TRBJ1-3 | TRBV12-3/TRBV12-4 | TRBD1 | ASSALRQGTGNTIY
TRBJ2-5 | TRBV7-3 | NA | ASSKFGGQETQY
TRBJ2-2 | TRBV24-1 | NA | ATSGQLGGLNTGELF
TRBJ2-2 | TRBV12-3/TRBV12-4 | TRBD1 | ASSRNRGHTGELF
TRBJ2-2 | TRBV3-1 | NA | ASSQFTSGELF
TRBJ2-7 | TRBV29-1 | TRBD2 | SVTLGLAGGPDEQY
TRBJ2-1 | TRBV6-5 | NA | ASSHDSAYNEQF
TRBJ2-2 | TRBV20-1 | NA | SARDGRRASNTGELF
TRBJ1-2 | TRBV19 | TRBD1 | ASSKPPGQGRGYT
TRBJ2-1 | TRBV5-6 | TRBD2 | ASSSYGTSGIGTYNEQF
TRBJ1-6 | TRBV20-1 | TRBD1 | SARDPQGAKSPLH
TRBJ2-1 | TRBV5-1 | NA | ASSAHNEQF
TRBJ2-7 | TRBV7-9 | NA | ASSLGLGKKAYEQY
TRBJ1-6 | TRBV6-1 | NA | ASSTYKWTN
TRBJ1-5 | TRBV28 | NA | ASSPPNNQPQH
TRBJ2-2 | TRBV7-9 | TRBD2 | ASSSAGAGELF
TRBJ2-7 | TRBV28 | NA | ASSRTIPYEQY
TRBJ2-3 | TRBV7-7 | NA | ASSLERYADTQY
TRBJ1-1 | TRBV14 | TRBD1 | ASSGQGPTEAF
TRBJ1-1 | TRBV10-1 | TRBD1 | ASRTGLDEAF
TRBJ1-1 | TRBV5-1 | TRBD1 | ASSIRQGYTEAF
TRBJ2-1 | TRBV6-2/TRBV6-3 | TRBD2 | ASRSGTSGSKEQF
TRBJ1-4 | TRBV28 | NA | ASSPPGAEEKLF
TRBJ2-2 | TRBV9 | NA | ASSYGNTGELF
TRBJ2-2 | TRBV27 | NA | ASSLVSTGELF
TRBJ1-1 | TRBV14 | NA | ASSHRRAILEAF
TRBJ2-7 | TRBV12-3/TRBV12-4 | NA | ASSLGGVGGYEQY
TRBJ2-7 | TRBV18 | NA | ASSLSTAYEQY
TRBJ2-1 | TRBV3-1 | TRBD2 | ASSQVGTSGNYNEQF
TRBJ2-5 | TRBV27 | NA | ASSLSRTRGTQY
TRBJ2-5 | TRBV10-1 | NA | ATTSRGYQETQY
TRBJ2-4 | TRBV29-1 | NA | SARGSAKNIQY
TRBJ2-1 | TRBV5-5 | TRBD2 | ASSPGGSSYNEQF
TRBJ2-3 | TRBV11-2 | NA | ASSLANWQY
TRBJ1-2 | TRBV10-3 | NA | AISGGRGYT
TRBJ1-4 | TRBV2 | NA | ASSEWLGIEKLF
TRBJ2-1 | TRBV10-1 | NA | ASSESNGWDNEQF
TRBJ2-5 | TRBV12-3/TRBV12-4 | NA | ASSFPSGTEETQY
TRBJ2-7 | TRBV28 | TRBD2 | ASSPSTSGRAVYEQY
TRBJ1-2 | TRBV7-9 | NA | ASSLAQIHGYT
TRBJ2-1 | TRBV28 | TRBD1 | ASSRTGPGGRREQF
TRBJ2-1 | TRBV27 | TRBD2 | ASSLLAGGVNEQF
TRBJ2-3 | TRBV28 | TRBD2 | ASSPNPGLAGVSTDTQY